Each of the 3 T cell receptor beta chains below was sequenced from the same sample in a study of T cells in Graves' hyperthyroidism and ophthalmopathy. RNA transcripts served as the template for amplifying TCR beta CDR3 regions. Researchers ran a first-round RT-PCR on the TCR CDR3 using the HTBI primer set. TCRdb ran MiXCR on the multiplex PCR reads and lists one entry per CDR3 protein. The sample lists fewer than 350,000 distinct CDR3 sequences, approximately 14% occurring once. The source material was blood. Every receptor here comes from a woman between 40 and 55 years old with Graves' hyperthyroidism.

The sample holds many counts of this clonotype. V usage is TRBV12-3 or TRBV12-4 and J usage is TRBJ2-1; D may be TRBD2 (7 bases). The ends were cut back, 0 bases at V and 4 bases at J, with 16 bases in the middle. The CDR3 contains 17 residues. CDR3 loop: CASSLAGTGGVYNEQFF. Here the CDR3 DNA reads TGTGCCAGCAGTTTAGCGGGGACGGGGGGCGTGTACAATGAGCAGTTCTTC.

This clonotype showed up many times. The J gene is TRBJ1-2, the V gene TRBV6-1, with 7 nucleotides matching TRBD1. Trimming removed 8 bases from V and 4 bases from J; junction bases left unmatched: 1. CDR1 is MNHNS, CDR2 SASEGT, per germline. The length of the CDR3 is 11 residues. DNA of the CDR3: TGTGCCAGCTCAGGGGGCTATGGCTACACCTTC. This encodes CASSGGYGYTF.

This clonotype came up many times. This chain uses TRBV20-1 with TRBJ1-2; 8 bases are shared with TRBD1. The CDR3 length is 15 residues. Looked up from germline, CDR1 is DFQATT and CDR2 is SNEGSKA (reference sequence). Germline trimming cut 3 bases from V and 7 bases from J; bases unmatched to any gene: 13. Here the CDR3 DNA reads TGCAGTGCTAGCGCGGACAGGGCCGAAATGGCTGGCTACACCTTC. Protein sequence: CSASADRAEMAGYTF.